These 14 T cell receptor beta chains originate from one sample sequenced in a study of cytomegalovirus exposure and HLA in healthy donors. The PCR used 60 Vbeta and 13 Jbeta primers. Assay: immunoSEQ multiplex PCR; the TCRdb copy retains only in-frame clones and omits some. The repertoire includes 150,000 to 200,000 clones, approximately 80% of them detected once, and 6.3% sits in the top ten. Sequenced sample: PBMCs. Receptors were obtained from a male donor in good health and CMV-seropositive.

The J gene is TRBJ2-5, the V gene TRBV29-1; 11 nucleotides align to TRBD1. Germline CDR1 is SQVTM and CDR2 is ANQGSEA. There are 14 residues in the CDR3. V lost 6 bases and J lost 5; bases outside the gene matches: 8. CDR3 protein: CSVGTGGFQETQYF. The CDR3 DNA is TGCAGCGTGGGGACAGGGGGTTTTCAGGAGACCCAGTACTTC.

The genes are TRBV19 and TRBJ1-2, with 12 bases aligning to TRBD1. This CDR3 has 17 residues. The ends lost 5 bases at V and 3 bases at J; junction bases unmatched: 10. Germline assignment: CDR1 LNHDA and CDR2 SQIVND (reference sequence). The CDR3 DNA reads TGTGCCAGTAGTCTCATCCCGGGACAGGGGGCACACTATGGCTACACCTTC. Translated: CASSLIPGQGAHYGYTF.

This sequence joins TRBV15 and TRBJ2-2; TRBD1 agrees at 9 bases. The CDR3 is 16 residues long. Germline lookup yields CDR1 LNHNV and CDR2 YYDKDF (reference sequence). The J segment lost 0 bases and the V segment lost 3 bases, leaving 2 bases of the junction unmatched. This CDR3 is CATSSYRGPNTGELFF. The DNA of the CDR3 is TGTGCCACCAGCAGCTACAGGGGGCCGAACACCGGGGAGCTGTTTTTT.

V is TRBV6-5 and J is TRBJ2-7; TRBD1 is a possible D gene (7 bases). Germline V gene data show CDR1 as MNHEY and CDR2 as SVGAGI. V gave up 3 bases and J gave up 2 bases, with 14 bases separating them. The CDR3 has 15 amino acids. CDR3 sequence: CASSYTGEAPYEQYF. The DNA of the CDR3 is TGTGCCAGCAGTTATACAGGGGAGGCTCCCTACGAGCAGTACTTC.

This clone was seen a handful of times. CDR3 protein: CASSPTQGAQNYGYTF. The CDR3 DNA follows: TGTGCCAGCAGCCCGACACAGGGGGCGCAGAACTATGGCTACACCTTC. J is TRBJ1-2 and V is TRBV4-2, with 9 bases aligning to TRBD1. This CDR3 comprises 16 residues. Germline V lookup: CDR1 LGHNA, CDR2 YNFKEQ. Germline trimming cut 4 bases from V and 2 bases from J; bases unmatched to any gene: 8.

The rearrangement uses TRBV10-3 and TRBJ2-5, with 12 bases aligning to TRBD2. Germline V lookup: CDR1 ENHRY, CDR2 SYGVKD. The J segment lost 7 bases and the V segment lost 2 bases, leaving 14 bases of the junction unmatched. CDR3 length: 18 residues. CDR3 nucleotides: TGTGCCATCAGTGAGGCTAGACTAGCGGGAGAAGGGGGGGGGACCCAGTACTTC. Translating it yields CAISEARLAGEGGGTQYF.

The chain has TRBV15 and TRBJ2-1; weak D call: TRBD2 (6 bases). The V end was cut by 1 base, the J end by 9 bases, with 10 bases between. This CDR3 contains 13 residues. CDR1 and CDR2 from the germline V gene are LNHNV and YYDKDF (reference sequence). The CDR3 protein is CATSRVLGGEQFF. The CDR3 nucleotides are TGTGCCACCAGCAGAGTTCTCGGGGGTGAGCAGTTCTTC. Filled out from reference TRBV15 and TRBJ2-1, the complete variable domain reads DAMVIQNPRYQVTQFGKPVTLSCSQTLNHNVMYWYQQKSSQAPKLLFHYYDKDFNNEADTPDNFQSRRPNTSFCFLDIRSPGLGDTAMYLCATSRVLGGEQFFGPGTRLTVL.

The gene calls are TRBV7-2 and TRBJ1-4; D gene ambiguous. The CDR3 has 14 amino acids. Trimming removed 5 bases at V and 0 bases at J, with 7 bases between. Per germline, CDR1 SGHTA and CDR2 FQGNSA. The CDR3: CASSPRATNEKLFF. The CDR3 nucleotides read TGTGCCAGCAGCCCTAGAGCAACTAATGAAAAACTGTTTTTT.

This clone was counted only a few times. The chain uses TRBV2 and TRBJ1-3, with D possibly matching TRBD1 (5 bases). The CDR3 has 18 residues. Germline CDR1 is SNHLY and CDR2 is FYNNEI. Trimming left V 2 bases short and J 3 bases short, with 20 bases between. Here the CDR3 DNA reads TGTGCCAGCAGTGAAAATAGACTTTCTAAGGGGCATGGAAACACCATATATTTT. Its protein product is CASSENRLSKGHGNTIYF.

This chain joins TRBV4-2 and TRBJ1-6; 7 nucleotides align to TRBD1. CDR1 is LGHNA and CDR2 is YNFKEQ in the germline V gene. The CDR3 has 16 amino acids. After removal of 3 bases from V and 10 bases from J, the junction contained 12 bases not matched to a gene. CDR3 in amino acids: CASSHLEGGAGSPLHF. The CDR3, as DNA: TGTGCCAGCAGCCACCTCGAAGGGGGCGCCGGGTCACCCCTCCACTTT.

The chain joins TRBV30 to TRBJ1-6; D is possibly TRBD1 (6 bases). This CDR3 has 14 amino acids. V shed 5 bases and J shed 4 bases, with 12 bases lying between them. CDR1 and CDR2 from the germline V gene are GTSNPN and SVGIG (reference sequence). This chain's CDR3 is CAWDRQHYNSPLHF. CDR3 DNA sequence: TGTGCCTGGGACAGGCAACATTATAATTCACCCCTCCACTTT.

The chain joins TRBV6-1 to TRBJ1-5, with no clear D. Trimming took off 2 bases at V and 10 bases at J, with 12 bases between the two ends. Germline loops: CDR1 MNHNS, CDR2 SASEGT. The CDR3 has 13 amino acids. CDR3: CASSEQRRSPQHF. The CDR3 nucleotides are TGTGCCAGCAGTGAACAGCGGCGGAGTCCCCAGCATTTT.

The chain uses TRBV29-1 and TRBJ1-2; maybe TRBD1 (6 bases). Germline CDR1 SQVTM, CDR2 ANQGSEA. There are 14 residues in the CDR3. The ends were cut back, 6 bases at V and 4 bases at J, with 18 bases in the middle. CDR3 protein: CSVTLGGAGYGYTF. CDR3 in DNA: TGCAGCGTGACGCTAGGGGGGGCAGGCTATGGCTACACCTTC.

Note on this clone: The junction and the germline gene differ at one end; a read error may be behind it. The chain has TRBV2 and TRBJ1-1, with 7 nucleotides matching TRBD1. Germline V gene lookup returns CDR1 SNHLY and CDR2 FYNNEI. CDR3 length equals 12 residues. As DNA, the CDR3 is TGTGCCAGCGGGGGCCGGACAGGCCGGCTGATCTTT. Translated: CASGGRTGRLIF. Full variable domain (rest looked up from reference TRBV2 and TRBJ1-1): EPEVTQTPSHQVTQMGQEVILRCVPISNHLYFYWYRQILGQKVEFLVSFYNNEISEKSEIFDDQFSVERPDGSNFTLKIRSTKLEDSAMYFCASGGRTGRLIFGQGTRLTVV.